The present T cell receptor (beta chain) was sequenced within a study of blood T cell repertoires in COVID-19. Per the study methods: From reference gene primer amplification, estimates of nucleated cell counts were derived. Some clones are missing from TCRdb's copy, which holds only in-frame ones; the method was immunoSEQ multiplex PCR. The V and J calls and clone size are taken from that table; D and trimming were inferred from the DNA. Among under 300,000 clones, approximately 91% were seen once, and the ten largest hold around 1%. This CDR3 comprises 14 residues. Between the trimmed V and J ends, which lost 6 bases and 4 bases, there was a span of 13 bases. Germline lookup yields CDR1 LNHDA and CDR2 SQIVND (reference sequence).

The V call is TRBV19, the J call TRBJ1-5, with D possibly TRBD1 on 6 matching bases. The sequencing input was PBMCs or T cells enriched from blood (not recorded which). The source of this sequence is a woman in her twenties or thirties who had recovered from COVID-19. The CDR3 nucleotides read TGTGCCAGTAGCACAGGGTTAACTAATCAGCCCCAGCATTTT. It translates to CASSTGLTNQPQHF. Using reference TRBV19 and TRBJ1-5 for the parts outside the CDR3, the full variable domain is DGGITQSPKYLFRKEGQNVTLSCEQNLNHDAMYWYRQDPGQGLRLIYYSQIVNDFQKGDIAEGYSVSREKKESFPLTVTSAQKNPTAFYLCASSTGLTNQPQHFGDGTRLSIL.